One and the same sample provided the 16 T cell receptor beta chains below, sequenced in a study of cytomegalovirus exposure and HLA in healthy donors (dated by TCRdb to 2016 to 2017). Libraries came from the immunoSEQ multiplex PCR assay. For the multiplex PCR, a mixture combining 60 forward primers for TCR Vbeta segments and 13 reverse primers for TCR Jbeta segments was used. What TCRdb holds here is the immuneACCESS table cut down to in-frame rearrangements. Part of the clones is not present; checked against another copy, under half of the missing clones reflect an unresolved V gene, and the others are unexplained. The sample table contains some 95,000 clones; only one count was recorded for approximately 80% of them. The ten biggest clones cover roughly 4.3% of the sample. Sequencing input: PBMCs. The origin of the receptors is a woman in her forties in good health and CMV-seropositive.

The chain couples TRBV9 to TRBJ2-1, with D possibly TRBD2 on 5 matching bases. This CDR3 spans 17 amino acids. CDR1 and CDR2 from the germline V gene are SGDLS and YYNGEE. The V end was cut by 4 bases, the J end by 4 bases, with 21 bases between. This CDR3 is CASSTPSDGNLYNEQFF. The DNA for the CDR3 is TGTGCCAGCAGCACGCCGTCGGACGGGAACCTTTACAATGAGCAGTTCTTC.

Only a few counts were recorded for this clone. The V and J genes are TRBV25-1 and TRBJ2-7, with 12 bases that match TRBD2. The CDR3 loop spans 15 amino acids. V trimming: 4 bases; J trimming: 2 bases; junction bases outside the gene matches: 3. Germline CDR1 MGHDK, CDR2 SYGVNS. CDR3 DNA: TGTGCCAGCAGTGGCTGGACTAGCGGGACCTACGAGCAGTACTTC. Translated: CASSGWTSGTYEQYF.

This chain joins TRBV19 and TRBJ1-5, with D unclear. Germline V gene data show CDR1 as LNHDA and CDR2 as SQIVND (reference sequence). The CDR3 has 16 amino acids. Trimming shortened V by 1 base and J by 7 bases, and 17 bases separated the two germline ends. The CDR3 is CASSIAQALAGQPQHF. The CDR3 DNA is TGTGCCAGTAGTATAGCGCAGGCTCTAGCGGGCCAGCCCCAGCATTTT.

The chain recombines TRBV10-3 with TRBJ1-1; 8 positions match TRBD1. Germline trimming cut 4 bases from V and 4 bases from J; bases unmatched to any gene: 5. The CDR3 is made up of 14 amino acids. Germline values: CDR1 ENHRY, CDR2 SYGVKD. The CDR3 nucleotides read TGTGCCATCAGTGCGGACAGGGATATCACTGAAGCTTTCTTT. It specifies CAISADRDITEAFF.

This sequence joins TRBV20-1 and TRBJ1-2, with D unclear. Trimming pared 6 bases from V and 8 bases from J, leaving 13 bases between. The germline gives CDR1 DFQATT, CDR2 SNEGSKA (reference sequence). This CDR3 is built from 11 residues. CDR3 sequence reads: CSAGLLEGYTF. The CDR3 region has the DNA TGCAGTGCCGGTTTGCTAGAGGGCTACACCTTC.

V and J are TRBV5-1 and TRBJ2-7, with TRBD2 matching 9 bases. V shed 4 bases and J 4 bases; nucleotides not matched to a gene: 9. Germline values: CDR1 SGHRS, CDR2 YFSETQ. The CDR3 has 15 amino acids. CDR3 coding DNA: TGCGCCAGCAGCCCTCTAGCGGGGTCGCGGTACGAGCAGTACTTC. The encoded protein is CASSPLAGSRYEQYF.

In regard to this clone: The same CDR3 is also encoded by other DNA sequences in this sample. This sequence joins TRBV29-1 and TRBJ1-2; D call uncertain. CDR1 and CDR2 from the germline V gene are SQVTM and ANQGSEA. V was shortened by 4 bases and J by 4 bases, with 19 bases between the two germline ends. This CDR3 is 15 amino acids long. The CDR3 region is CSVGAGGSVPYGYTF. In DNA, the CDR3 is TGCAGCGTTGGGGCGGGTGGATCAGTTCCCTATGGCTACACCTTC.

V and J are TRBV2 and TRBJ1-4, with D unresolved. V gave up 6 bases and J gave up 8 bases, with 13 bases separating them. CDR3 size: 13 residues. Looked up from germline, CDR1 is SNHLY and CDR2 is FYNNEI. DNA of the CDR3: TGTGCCAGCAGGCGGTCGGAGGACGAAAAACTGTTTTTT. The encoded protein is CASRRSEDEKLFF.

The CDR3 DNA sequence: TGTGCCAGTAGTCCCGGACAGGAGTTTGGAAACACCATATATTTT. Amino acids: CASSPGQEFGNTIYF. The V call is TRBV19, the J call TRBJ1-3, with 7 positions matching TRBD1. Germline V gene data show CDR1 as LNHDA and CDR2 as SQIVND (reference sequence). This CDR3 spans 15 amino acids. V lost 5 bases to trimming and J lost 3 bases; unmatched junction nucleotides: 7.

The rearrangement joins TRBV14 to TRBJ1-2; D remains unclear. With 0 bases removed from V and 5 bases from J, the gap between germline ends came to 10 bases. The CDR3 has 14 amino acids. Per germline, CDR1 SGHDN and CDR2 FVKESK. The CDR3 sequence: CASSQDSGIYGYTF. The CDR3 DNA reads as TGTGCCAGCAGCCAAGATTCCGGGATATATGGCTACACCTTC.

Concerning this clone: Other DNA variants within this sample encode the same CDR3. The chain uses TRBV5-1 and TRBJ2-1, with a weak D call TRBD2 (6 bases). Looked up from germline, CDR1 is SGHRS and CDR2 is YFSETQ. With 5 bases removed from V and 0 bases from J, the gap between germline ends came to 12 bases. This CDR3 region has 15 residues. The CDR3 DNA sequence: TGCGCCAGCAGTTCTCTGGGGGGCTCCTACAATGAGCAGTTCTTC. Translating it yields CASSSLGGSYNEQFF.

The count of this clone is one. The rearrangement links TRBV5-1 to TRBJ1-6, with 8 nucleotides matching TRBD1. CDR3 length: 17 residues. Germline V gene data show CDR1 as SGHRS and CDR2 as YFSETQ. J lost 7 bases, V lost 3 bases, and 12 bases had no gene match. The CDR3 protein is CASSSLPPGQANSPLHF. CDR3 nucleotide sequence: TGCGCCAGCAGCTCCTTACCCCCGGGACAGGCAAATTCACCCCTCCACTTT.

In nucleotides, the CDR3 is TGTGCCAGCTCCCAGGGAGGATTTTATAGCAATCAGCCCCAGCATTTT. Encoded protein: CASSQGGFYSNQPQHF. The chain is built from TRBV18 and TRBJ1-5; the D gene is possibly TRBD1 (5 bases). V was cut by 6 bases and J by 0 bases, with 15 bases left in between. This CDR3 has 16 residues. The germline V gene encodes CDR1 KGHSH and CDR2 LQKENI. Drawing the rest from reference TRBV18 and TRBJ1-5, the complete variable domain is NAGVMQNPRHLVRRRGQEARLRCSPMKGHSHVYWYRQLPEEGLKFMVYLQKENIIDESGMPKERFSAEFPKEGPSILRIQQVVRGDSAAYFCASSQGGFYSNQPQHFGDGTRLSIL.

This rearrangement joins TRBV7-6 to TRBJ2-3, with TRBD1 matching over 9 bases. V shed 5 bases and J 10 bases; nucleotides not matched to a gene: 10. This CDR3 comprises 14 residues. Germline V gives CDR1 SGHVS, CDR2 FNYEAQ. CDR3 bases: TGTGCCAGCAGCCCCACAGGGGGCGCATGGGCGCAGTATTTT. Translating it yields CASSPTGGAWAQYF.

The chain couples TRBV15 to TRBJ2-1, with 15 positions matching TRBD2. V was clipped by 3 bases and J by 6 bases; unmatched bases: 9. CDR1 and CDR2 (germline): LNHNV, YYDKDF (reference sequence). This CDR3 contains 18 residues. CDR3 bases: TGTGCCACCAGCAGGCCCAACCTGGGACTAGCGGGAGGCAATGAGCAGTTCTTC. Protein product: CATSRPNLGLAGGNEQFF.

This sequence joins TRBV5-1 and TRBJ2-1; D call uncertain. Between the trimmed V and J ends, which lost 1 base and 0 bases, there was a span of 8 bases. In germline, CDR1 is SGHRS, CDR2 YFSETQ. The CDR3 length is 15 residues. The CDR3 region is CASSLLASSYNEQFF. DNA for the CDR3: TGCGCCAGCAGCTTGTTGGCAAGCTCCTACAATGAGCAGTTCTTC.